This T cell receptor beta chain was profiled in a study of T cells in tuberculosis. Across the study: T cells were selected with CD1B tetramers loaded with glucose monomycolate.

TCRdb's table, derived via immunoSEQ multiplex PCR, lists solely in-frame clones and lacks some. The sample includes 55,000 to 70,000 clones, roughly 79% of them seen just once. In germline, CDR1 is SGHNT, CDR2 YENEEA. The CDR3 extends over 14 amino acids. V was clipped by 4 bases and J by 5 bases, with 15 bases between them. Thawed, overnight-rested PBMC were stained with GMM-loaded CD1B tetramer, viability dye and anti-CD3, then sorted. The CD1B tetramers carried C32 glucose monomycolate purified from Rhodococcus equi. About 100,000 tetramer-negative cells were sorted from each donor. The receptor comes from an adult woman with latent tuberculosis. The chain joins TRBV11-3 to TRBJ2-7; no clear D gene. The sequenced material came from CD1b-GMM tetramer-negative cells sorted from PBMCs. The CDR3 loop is CASSSSRGAHEQYF. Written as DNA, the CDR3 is TGTGCCAGCAGCTCTTCGCGAGGCGCCCACGAGCAGTACTTC.